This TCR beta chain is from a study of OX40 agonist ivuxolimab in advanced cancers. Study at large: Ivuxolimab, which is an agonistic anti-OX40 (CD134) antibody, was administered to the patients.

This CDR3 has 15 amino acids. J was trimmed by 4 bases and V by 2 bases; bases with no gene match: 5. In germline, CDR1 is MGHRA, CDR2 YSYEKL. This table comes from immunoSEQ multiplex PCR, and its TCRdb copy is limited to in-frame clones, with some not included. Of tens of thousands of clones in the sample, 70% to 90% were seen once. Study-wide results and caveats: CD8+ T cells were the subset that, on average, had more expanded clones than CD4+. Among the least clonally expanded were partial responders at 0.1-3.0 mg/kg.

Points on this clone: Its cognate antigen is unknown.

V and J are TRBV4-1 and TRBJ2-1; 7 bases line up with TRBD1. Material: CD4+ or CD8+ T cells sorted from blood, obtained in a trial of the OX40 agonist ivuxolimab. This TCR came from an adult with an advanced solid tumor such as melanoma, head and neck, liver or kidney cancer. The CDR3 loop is CASSQTGTAYNEQFF. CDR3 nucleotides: TGCGCCAGCAGCCAAACCGGGACAGCGTACAATGAGCAGTTCTTC.